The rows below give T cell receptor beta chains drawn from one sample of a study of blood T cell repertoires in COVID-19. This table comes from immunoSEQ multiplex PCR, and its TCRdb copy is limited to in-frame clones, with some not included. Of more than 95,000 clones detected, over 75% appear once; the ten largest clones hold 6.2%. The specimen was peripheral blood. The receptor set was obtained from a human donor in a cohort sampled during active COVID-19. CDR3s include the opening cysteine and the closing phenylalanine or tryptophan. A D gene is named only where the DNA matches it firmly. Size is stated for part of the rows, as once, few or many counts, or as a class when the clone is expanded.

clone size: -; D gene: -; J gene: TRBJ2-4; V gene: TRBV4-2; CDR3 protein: CASSRQGGGRAKNIQYF; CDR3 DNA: TGTGCCAGCAGCCGGCAGGGAGGTGGTAGGGCCAAAAACATTCAGTACTTC
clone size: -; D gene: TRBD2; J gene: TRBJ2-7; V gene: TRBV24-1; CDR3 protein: CATSVGTSGLQYF; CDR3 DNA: TGTGCCACCAGTGTAGGGACTAGCGGGCTACAGTACTTC
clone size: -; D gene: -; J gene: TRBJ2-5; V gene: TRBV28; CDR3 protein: CASSGGGLQETQYF; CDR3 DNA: TGTGCCAGCAGTGGAGGGGGCTTGCAAGAGACCCAGTACTTC
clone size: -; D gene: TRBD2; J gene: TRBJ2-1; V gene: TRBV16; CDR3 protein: CASSQPLGAQRGGLYNEQFF; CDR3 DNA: TGTGCCAGCAGCCAACCCCTTGGGGCGCAGCGGGGGGGCCTCTACAATGAGCAGTTCTTC
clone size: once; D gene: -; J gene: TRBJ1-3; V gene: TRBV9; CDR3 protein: CASSVGFEHSGNTIYF; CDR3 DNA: TGTGCCAGCAGCGTAGGGTTCGAGCACTCTGGAAACACCATATATTTT
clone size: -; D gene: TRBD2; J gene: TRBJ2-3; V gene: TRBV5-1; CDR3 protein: CASSPTELATTQYF; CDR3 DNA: TGCGCCAGCAGCCCAACTGAACTAGCGACGACGCAGTATTTT
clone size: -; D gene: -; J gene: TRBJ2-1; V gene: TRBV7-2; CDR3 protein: CASSFAGQHDNEQFF; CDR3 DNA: TGTGCCAGCAGCTTCGCCGGACAGCACGACAATGAGCAGTTCTTC
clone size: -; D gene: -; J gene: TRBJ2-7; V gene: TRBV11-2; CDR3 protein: CASSSRQMVSYEQYF; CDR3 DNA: TGTGCCAGCAGCTCTAGACAGATGGTCTCCTACGAGCAGTACTTC
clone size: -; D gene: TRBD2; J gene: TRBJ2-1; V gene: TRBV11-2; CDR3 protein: CASSLGGLAAYNEQFF; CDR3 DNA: TGTGCCAGCAGCTTAGGGGGACTAGCAGCCTACAATGAGCAGTTCTTC
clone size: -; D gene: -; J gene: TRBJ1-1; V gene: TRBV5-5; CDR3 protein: CASSLVPTVNTEAFF; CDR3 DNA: TGTGCCAGCAGCTTGGTCCCCACGGTGAACACTGAAGCTTTCTTT
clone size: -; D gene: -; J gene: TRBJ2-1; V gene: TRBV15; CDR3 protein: CATSAPTPRSSYNEQFF; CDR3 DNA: TGTGCCACCAGCGCACCAACCCCCCGGAGCTCCTACAATGAGCAGTTCTTC
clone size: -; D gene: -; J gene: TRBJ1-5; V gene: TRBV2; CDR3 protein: CASREPPGNSNQPQHF; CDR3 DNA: TGTGCCAGCAGGGAACCGCCCGGGAACAGCAATCAGCCCCAGCATTTT
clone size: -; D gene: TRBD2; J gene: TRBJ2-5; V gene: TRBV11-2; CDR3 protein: CASSQGLAGGQETQYF; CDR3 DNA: TGTGCCAGCAGCCAGGGACTAGCGGGGGGACAAGAGACCCAGTACTTC
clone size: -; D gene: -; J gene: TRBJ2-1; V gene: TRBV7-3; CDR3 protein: CASSLRQTGGSSYNEQFF; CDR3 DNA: TGTGCCAGCAGCTTACGTCAAACCGGAGGTAGCTCCTACAATGAGCAGTTCTTC
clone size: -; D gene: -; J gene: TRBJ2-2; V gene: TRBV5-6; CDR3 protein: CASSKLSRESGELFF; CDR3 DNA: TGTGCCAGCAGCAAACTCTCCAGGGAAAGCGGGGAGCTGTTTTTT
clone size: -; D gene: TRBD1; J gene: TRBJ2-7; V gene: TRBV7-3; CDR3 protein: CASRTTPTGGYPFYEQYF; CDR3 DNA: TGTGCCAGCAGAACTACTCCGACAGGGGGATATCCCTTCTACGAGCAGTACTTC
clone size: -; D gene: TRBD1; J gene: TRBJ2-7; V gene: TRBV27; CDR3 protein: CASSFRGTGGYEQYF; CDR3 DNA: TGTGCCAGCAGTTTTAGGGGGACAGGGGGCTACGAGCAGTACTTC
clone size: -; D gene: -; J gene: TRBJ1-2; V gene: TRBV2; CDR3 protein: CASRRGGQEGYTF; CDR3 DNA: TGTGCCAGCAGACGCGGGGGGCAGGAAGGCTACACCTTC
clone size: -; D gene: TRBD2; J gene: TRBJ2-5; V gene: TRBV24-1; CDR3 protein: CATSDSGTSVVTQYF; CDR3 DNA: TGTGCCACCAGTGACTCCGGGACTAGCGTAGTTACCCAGTACTTC
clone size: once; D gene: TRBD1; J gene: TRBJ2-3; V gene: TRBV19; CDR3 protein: CASSVDRGNTDTQYF; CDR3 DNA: TGTGCCAGTAGTGTCGACAGGGGAAACACAGATACGCAGTATTTT
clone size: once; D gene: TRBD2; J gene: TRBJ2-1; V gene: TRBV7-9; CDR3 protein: CASSFGLADNNEQFF; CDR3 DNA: TGTGCCAGCAGCTTCGGACTAGCGGATAACAATGAGCAGTTCTTC
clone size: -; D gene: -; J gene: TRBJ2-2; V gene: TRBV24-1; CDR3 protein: CATGDRITGELFF; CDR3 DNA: TGTGCCACCGGAGACAGAATCACCGGGGAGCTGTTTTTT
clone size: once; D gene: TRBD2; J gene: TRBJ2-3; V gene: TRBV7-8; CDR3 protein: CASSPPGGRTSYTQYF; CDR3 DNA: TGTGCCAGCAGCCCGCCGGGAGGGCGTACATCATATACGCAGTATTTT
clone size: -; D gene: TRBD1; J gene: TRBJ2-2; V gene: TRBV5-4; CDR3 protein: CASSSDRGRIGELFF; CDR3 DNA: TGTGCCAGCAGCTCCGACAGGGGGCGAATCGGGGAGCTGTTTTTT
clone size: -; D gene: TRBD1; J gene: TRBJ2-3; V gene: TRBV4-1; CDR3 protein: CASSQGQGAVDTQYF; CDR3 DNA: TGCGCCAGCAGCCAAGGACAGGGGGCTGTGGATACGCAGTATTTT
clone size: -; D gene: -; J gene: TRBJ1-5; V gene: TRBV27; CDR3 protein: CASSLNGGSNQPQHF; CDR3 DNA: TGTGCCAGCAGTTTAAACGGGGGGAGCAATCAGCCCCAGCATTTT
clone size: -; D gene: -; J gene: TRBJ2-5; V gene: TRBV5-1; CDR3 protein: CASSLRADQETQYF; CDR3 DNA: TGCGCCAGCAGCTTGAGAGCGGACCAAGAGACCCAGTACTTC
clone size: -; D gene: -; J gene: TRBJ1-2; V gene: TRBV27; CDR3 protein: CASSLAIHYGYTF; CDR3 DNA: TGTGCCAGCAGTCTCGCGATTCACTATGGCTACACCTTC
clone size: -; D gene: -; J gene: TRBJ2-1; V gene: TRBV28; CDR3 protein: CASSKSYGSEQFF; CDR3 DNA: TGTGCCAGCAGCAAATCCTACGGTAGTGAGCAGTTCTTC
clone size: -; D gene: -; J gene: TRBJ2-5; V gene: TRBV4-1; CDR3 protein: CASSQVAYQETQYF; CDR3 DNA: TGCGCCAGCAGCCAAGTGGCTTACCAAGAGACCCAGTACTTC
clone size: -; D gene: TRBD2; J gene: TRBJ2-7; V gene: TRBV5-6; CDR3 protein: CASSLRGGRTVEQYF; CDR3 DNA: TGTGCCAGCAGCTTGAGGGGCGGGAGAACTGTCGAGCAGTACTTC
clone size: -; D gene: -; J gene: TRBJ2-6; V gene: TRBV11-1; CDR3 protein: CASSPREPGANVLTF; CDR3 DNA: TGTGCCAGCAGCCCCAGGGAACCCGGGGCCAACGTCCTGACTTTC
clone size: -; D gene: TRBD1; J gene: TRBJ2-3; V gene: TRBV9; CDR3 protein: CASSPPGQSTDTQYF; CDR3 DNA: TGTGCCAGCAGCCCCCCGGGACAGTCCACAGATACGCAGTATTTT
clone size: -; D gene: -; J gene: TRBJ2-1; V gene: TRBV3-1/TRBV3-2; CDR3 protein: CASSQDSSFLYNEQFF; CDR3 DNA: TGTGCCAGCAGCCAAGACTCTAGCTTTCTCTACAATGAGCAGTTCTTC
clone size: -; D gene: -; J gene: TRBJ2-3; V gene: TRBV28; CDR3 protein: CASRSYRVPSSTDTQYF; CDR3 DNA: TGTGCCAGCAGGAGCTACAGGGTTCCGTCTAGCACAGATACGCAGTATTTT
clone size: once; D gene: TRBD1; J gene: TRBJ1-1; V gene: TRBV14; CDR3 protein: CASSLTPGGTEAFF; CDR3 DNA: TGTGCCAGCAGCCTTACCCCAGGGGGCACTGAAGCTTTCTTT
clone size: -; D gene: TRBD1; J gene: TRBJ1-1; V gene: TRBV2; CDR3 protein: CASSTGDYTEAFF; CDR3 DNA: TGTGCCAGCTCTACAGGGGATTACACTGAAGCTTTCTTT
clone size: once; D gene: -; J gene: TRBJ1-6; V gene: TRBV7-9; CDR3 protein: CASSLVQGGNSPLHF; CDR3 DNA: TGTGCCAGCAGCTTAGTGCAGGGTGGTAATTCACCCCTCCACTTT
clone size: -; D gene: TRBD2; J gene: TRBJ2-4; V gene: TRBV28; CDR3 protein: CASSFDGRIAKNIQYF; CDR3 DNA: TGTGCCAGCAGTTTTGACGGGAGGATAGCCAAAAACATTCAGTACTTC
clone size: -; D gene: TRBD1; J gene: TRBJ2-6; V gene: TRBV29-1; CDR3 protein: CSAMDRPGSGANVLTF; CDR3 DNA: TGCAGCGCAATGGACAGGCCTGGCTCTGGGGCCAACGTCCTGACTTTC